Each of the 30 T cell receptor beta chains below was sequenced from the same sample in a study. Each CDR3 protein gets one entry after TCRdb re-called the RT-PCR reads with MiXCR. The table includes about 680,000 distinct CDR3 sequences, 14% detected once. Sequencing input: memory CD4+ T cells from blood. These TCRs come from a female donor in good health, serving as a healthy control.

This chain connects TRBV18 to TRBJ1-1, with D perhaps matching TRBD1 (6 bases). Germline V gene data show CDR1 as KGHSH and CDR2 as LQKENI. The CDR3 spans 16 residues. Deletions cut 1 base from V and 5 bases from J, with 17 bases between. The CDR3, as DNA: TGTGCCAGCTCACCACGAGGTGTTGGGGGCGGGACTGAAGCTTTCTTT. Protein: CASSPRGVGGGTEAFF.

The chain joins TRBV7-2 to TRBJ1-1; TRBD1 matches 8 bases. With V trimmed by 2 bases and J by 11 bases, 7 bases remained unmatched. This CDR3 contains 13 residues. Germline V gene lookup returns CDR1 SGHTA and CDR2 FQGNSA. The CDR3 region is CASSLQGARVAFF. CDR3 nucleotides: TGTGCCAGCAGCTTACAGGGGGCCCGGGTGGCTTTCTTT.

The chain employs TRBV5-1 and TRBJ1-2, with 8 bases that match TRBD1. J was trimmed by 6 bases and V by 0 bases; bases with no gene match: 7. CDR3 length equals 15 residues. Germline CDR1 reads SGHRS; CDR2 reads YFSETQ. CDR3 residues: CASSLGPTGGDGYTF. The CDR3 DNA follows: TGCGCCAGCAGCTTGGGTCCTACAGGGGGTGATGGCTACACCTTC.

V is TRBV5-4 and J is TRBJ2-2; perhaps TRBD2 as D (6 bases). V was trimmed by 1 base and J by 5 bases, leaving 9 bases between them. CDR3 length: 14 residues. Germline V lookup: CDR1 SGHNT, CDR2 YYREEE (reference sequence). CDR3 loop: CASSLHSGTGELFF. The CDR3 DNA is TGTGCCAGCAGCTTGCATAGCGGTACCGGGGAGCTGTTTTTT.

This clonotype was seen a few times. One end of the junction does not line up with germline, which may come from a read error. This sequence joins TRBV5-6 and TRBJ1-2; D perhaps matches TRBD1 (6 bases). Germline CDR1 SGHDT, CDR2 YYEEEE. The CDR3 contains 11 residues. The CDR3 region is CASSLATRTAF. Written as DNA, the CDR3 is TGTGCCAGCAGCTTGGCAACTCGGACAGCATTC.

This clonotype was counted between two and nine times. The chain recombines TRBV10-3 with TRBJ1-5; D possibly corresponds to TRBD1 (5 bases). The CDR3 spans 15 residues. Germline assignment: CDR1 ENHRY and CDR2 SYGVKD. V lost 2 bases, J lost 3 bases, and 11 bases lay in between. CDR3 region: CAISETTGDNQPQHF. DNA of the CDR3: TGTGCCATCAGTGAGACCACAGGAGACAATCAGCCCCAGCATTTT.

This clonotype was counted a few times. The chain uses TRBV7-2 and TRBJ2-7, with TRBD1 matching over 8 bases. From germline, CDR1 is SGHTA and CDR2 FQGNSA. The CDR3 sequence is 13 residues long. V dropped 6 bases and J dropped 6; count of bases not matched to a gene: 7. The CDR3 bases are TGTGCCAGCAGTCCTCAGGGGGCGCTCGAGCAGTACTTC. This encodes CASSPQGALEQYF.

This clonotype has a handful of counts. The chain is built from TRBV3-1 and TRBJ2-3; D possibly corresponds to TRBD1 (6 bases). The germline CDR1 and CDR2 sequences are LGHDT and YNNKEL (reference sequence). The germline V and J ends were trimmed by 2 bases and 2 bases, with 14 bases remaining between them. CDR3 length: 16 residues. The CDR3 region has the DNA TGTGCCAGCAGCCAATCCCCGGACAGAAACACAGATACGCAGTATTTT. Translated, it gives CASSQSPDRNTDTQYF.

This clonotype was found a few times. The J gene is TRBJ2-1, the V gene TRBV7-9; D perhaps matches TRBD2 (6 bases). Looked up from germline, CDR1 is SEHNR and CDR2 is FQNEAQ (reference sequence). This CDR3 is 14 amino acids long. V dropped 5 bases and J dropped 7 bases, with 15 bases sitting between them. The CDR3 region is CASSPHGAGNEQFF. CDR3 coding DNA: TGTGCCAGCAGCCCCCATGGGGCGGGGAATGAGCAGTTCTTC.

This chain links TRBV6-1 with TRBJ1-3; D is unresolved. CDR1 is MNHNS, CDR2 SASEGT, per germline. CDR3 size: 16 residues. V was cut by 4 bases and J by 4 bases, with 17 bases left in between. DNA of the CDR3: TGTGCCAGCAGTGGTCCCTTCTGGCGGAGAGGAAACACCATATATTTT. It is translated as CASSGPFWRRGNTIYF.

Points on this clonotype: One junction end disagrees with the germline gene, perhaps due to a read error. The chain recombines TRBV29-1 with TRBJ1-2; 7 bases map to TRBD1. The CDR3 runs 12 residues. Germline CDR1 and CDR2: SQVTM and ANQGSEA. CDR3 loop: CSVTRQGGGYTF. The DNA of the CDR3 is TGCAGCGTAACCAGACAGGGTGGCGGCTACACTTTC.

This clonotype was observed many times. The rearrangement uses TRBV9 and TRBJ2-5; unclear D gene. CDR1 and CDR2 (germline): SGDLS, YYNGEE. The CDR3 totals 12 residues. The V gene lost 0 bases and the J gene lost 5 bases, with 5 bases spanning the gap. CDR3 nucleotides: TGTGCCAGCAGCGTAGCGGAGGAGACCCAGTACTTC. It is translated as CASSVAEETQYF. Drawing the rest from reference TRBV9 and TRBJ2-5, the complete variable domain is DSGVTQTPKHLITATGQRVTLRCSPRSGDLSVYWYQQSLDQGLQFLIQYYNGEERAKGNILERFSAQQFPDLHSELNLSSLELGDSALYFCASSVAEETQYFGPGTRLLVL.

The chain joins TRBV25-1 to TRBJ2-5; the D gene could be TRBD1 or TRBD2 (6 bases each). The CDR3 extends over 14 amino acids. V was clipped by 8 bases and J by 4 bases, with 17 bases between them. Germline loops: CDR1 MGHDK, CDR2 SYGVNS. The CDR3 sequence is CASARGLEGETQYF. The CDR3 nucleotides are TGTGCCAGCGCCAGGGGCTTGGAGGGAGAGACCCAGTACTTC.

This clonotype was counted at least ten times. V is TRBV4-2 and J is TRBJ2-3, with D maybe TRBD2 (6 bases). Deletions cut 1 base from V and 0 bases from J, with 14 bases between. Germline CDR1 and CDR2: LGHNA and YNFKEQ. This CDR3 is 17 amino acids long. In nucleotides, the CDR3 is TGTGCCAGCAGCCAAGGCAAGGCGGGGACCAGCACAGATACGCAGTATTTT. The encoded protein is CASSQGKAGTSTDTQYF.

The gene calls are TRBV5-1 and TRBJ1-1, with TRBD1 matching 7 bases. CDR1 and CDR2 from the germline V gene are SGHRS and YFSETQ. The CDR3 contains 15 residues. The trim removed 0 bases at V and 3 bases at J, leaving 5 bases unmatched. The DNA for the CDR3 is TGCGCCAGCAGCTTGGGTAGGGGGCTGGACACTGAAGCTTTCTTT. Translating it yields CASSLGRGLDTEAFF.

This clonotype was picked up many times. One end of the junction does not line up with germline, which may come from a read error. The chain is built from TRBV20-1 and TRBJ2-7, with 7 bases lining up with TRBD2. The CDR3 sequence is 12 residues long. Germline-derived CDR1 and CDR2 are DFQATT and SNEGSKA (reference sequence). The CDR3 sequence is CSARDVGGSFRF. The CDR3 region has the DNA TGCAGTGCTAGAGATGTTGGCGGGAGTTTCAGGTTC.

This clonotype showed up just a few times. The CDR3 region is CASSVGGGTSFYEQYF. CDR3 in DNA: TGTGCCAGCAGCGTAGGGGGGGGGACTAGCTTCTACGAGCAGTACTTC. This chain connects TRBV9 to TRBJ2-7; TRBD2 matches 9 bases. The trim removed 0 bases at V and 3 bases at J, leaving 7 bases unmatched. Per germline, CDR1 SGDLS and CDR2 YYNGEE. This CDR3 is built from 16 residues.

The chain is built from TRBV20-1 and TRBJ1-3; D not resolved. Trimming removed 0 bases at V and 0 bases at J, with 9 bases between. This CDR3 comprises 15 residues. CDR1 is DFQATT, CDR2 SNEGSKA, per germline (reference sequence). CDR3 sequence (DNA): TGCAGTGCTAGAGAAGGTTCAAACTCTGGAAACACCATATATTTT. It codes for CSAREGSNSGNTIYF.

This clonotype showed up just a few times. V gene TRBV12-3 or TRBV12-4 combines with J gene TRBJ1-1, with 7 bases fitting TRBD1. The CDR3 extends over 15 amino acids. V was clipped by 6 bases and J by 5 bases; unmatched bases: 12. The CDR3 loop reads CASSEPQGRGTEAFF. In DNA form, the CDR3 reads TGTGCCAGCAGCGAACCACAGGGGAGGGGGACTGAAGCTTTCTTT.

This clonotype has a handful of counts. The chain uses TRBV19 and TRBJ1-2, with D hard to call. The germline gives CDR1 LNHDA, CDR2 SQIVND (reference sequence). V shed 0 bases and J shed 2 bases, with 7 bases lying between them. The CDR3 loop spans 14 amino acids. The CDR3 DNA reads TGTGCCAGTAGTATAGAGGCAGCCAACTATGGCTACACCTTC. It translates to CASSIEAANYGYTF. Using reference TRBV19 and TRBJ1-2 for the parts outside the CDR3, the full variable domain is DGGITQSPKYLFRKEGQNVTLSCEQNLNHDAMYWYRQDPGQGLRLIYYSQIVNDFQKGDIAEGYSVSREKKESFPLTVTSAQKNPTAFYLCASSIEAANYGYTFGSGTRLTVV.

There are many counts of this clonotype. The chain uses TRBV5-1 and TRBJ2-3; D is ambiguous. This CDR3 contains 14 residues. V gave up 0 bases and J gave up 4 bases, with 9 bases separating them. Germline V gives CDR1 SGHRS, CDR2 YFSETQ. CDR3 DNA sequence: TGCGCCAGCAGCTTGGTGGCAGCGTCAGATACGCAGTATTTT. Residues: CASSLVAASDTQYF.

This clonotype was recorded a few times. This chain joins TRBV6-2 or TRBV6-3 and TRBJ1-6; D call uncertain. The CDR3 runs 13 residues. The V gene lost 10 bases and the J gene lost 3 bases, with 10 bases spanning the gap. The V gene's germline CDR1 is MNHEY and CDR2 SVGEGT. The CDR3 loop is CATEYNYNSPLHF. CDR3 nucleotide sequence: TGTGCCACCGAATACAACTATAATTCACCCCTCCACTTT.

This clonotype was recorded at least ten times. The chain links TRBV5-1 to TRBJ2-7; 8 positions match TRBD1. The CDR3 consists of 17 residues. V trimming: 0 bases; J trimming: 1 base; junction bases outside the gene matches: 9. Germline CDR1 is SGHRS and CDR2 is YFSETQ. The CDR3 protein is CASSLGTTGDGSYEQYF. The CDR3 DNA reads as TGCGCCAGCAGCTTGGGCACGACAGGGGACGGGTCCTACGAGCAGTACTTC.

This clonotype was picked up many times. The V call is TRBV4-2, the J call TRBJ2-1; 10 positions match TRBD2. The CDR3 has 18 residues. Trimming took 4 bases from V and 5 from J; bases not matched to a gene: 14. Germline CDR1 LGHNA, CDR2 YNFKEQ. The DNA for the CDR3 is TGTGCCAGCAGCCCCGGGGGAACTAGCGGGAAAACAGACAATGAGCAGTTCTTC. It translates to CASSPGGTSGKTDNEQFF.

This clonotype was seen repeatedly, ten times or more. The chain joins TRBV12-3 or TRBV12-4 to TRBJ1-5; TRBD1 is a possible D gene (5 bases). V was cut by 4 bases and J by 6 bases, with 10 bases left in between. The CDR3 has 13 residues. The CDR3, as DNA: TGTGCCAGCAGTTGGGGGGTCCGTCAGCCCCAGCATTTT. Amino acids: CASSWGVRQPQHF.

This clonotype has a count of ten or more. V usage is TRBV5-1 and J usage is TRBJ2-1; 10 positions match TRBD2. The CDR3 runs 15 residues. Germline values: CDR1 SGHRS, CDR2 YFSETQ. V was clipped by 3 bases and J by 5 bases; unmatched bases: 5. The chain's CDR3 is CASSWAGTSDNEQFF. The CDR3 DNA reads TGCGCCAGCAGCTGGGCCGGGACTAGCGACAATGAGCAGTTCTTC.

There are many counts of this clonotype. The chain couples TRBV24-1 to TRBJ2-1; D is possibly TRBD2 (5 bases). V was trimmed by 5 bases and J by 8 bases, leaving 9 bases between them. The CDR3 loop spans 12 amino acids. Germline V CDR1 and CDR2: KGHDR, SFDVKD. CDR3 sequence reads: CATSVGMHEQFF. The CDR3 coding sequence is TGTGCCACCAGTGTCGGGATGCATGAGCAGTTCTTC.

This sequence joins TRBV27 and TRBJ2-7; 10 nucleotides match TRBD1. The germline V gene encodes CDR1 MNHEY and CDR2 SMNVEV (reference sequence). V lost 6 bases and J lost 3; bases outside the gene matches: 5. The CDR3 sequence is 14 residues long. CDR3 residues: CASRKTGGGYEQYF. In DNA, the CDR3 is TGTGCCAGCAGAAAGACAGGGGGCGGCTACGAGCAGTACTTC.

This clonotype was counted between two and nine times. V gene TRBV7-2 combines with J gene TRBJ1-4; D is possibly TRBD1 (5 bases). This CDR3 spans 14 amino acids. Between the trimmed V and J ends, which lost 6 bases and 2 bases, there was a span of 10 bases. Looked up from germline, CDR1 is SGHTA and CDR2 is FQGNSA. CDR3 region: CASSFQGTNEKLFF. The DNA for the CDR3 is TGTGCCAGCAGTTTTCAGGGCACTAATGAAAAACTGTTTTTT.

The chain has TRBV9 and TRBJ1-1; D is unclear. Trimming took off 0 bases at V and 3 bases at J, with 12 bases between the two ends. This CDR3 is 15 amino acids long. CDR1 SGDLS and CDR2 YYNGEE come from the germline V gene. CDR3 nucleotides: TGTGCCAGCAGCGTAGCTACCGGGGATTACACTGAAGCTTTCTTT. Its translation: CASSVATGDYTEAFF.